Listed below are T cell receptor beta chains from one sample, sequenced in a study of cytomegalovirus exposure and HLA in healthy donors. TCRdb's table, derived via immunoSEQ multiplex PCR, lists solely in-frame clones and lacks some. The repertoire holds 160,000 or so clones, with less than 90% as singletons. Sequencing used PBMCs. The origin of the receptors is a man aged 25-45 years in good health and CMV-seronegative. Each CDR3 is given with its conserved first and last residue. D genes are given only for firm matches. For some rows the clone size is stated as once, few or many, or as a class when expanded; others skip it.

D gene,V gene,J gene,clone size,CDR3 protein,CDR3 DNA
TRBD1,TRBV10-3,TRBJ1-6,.,CAIKGQGHNSPLHF,TGTGCCATCAAGGGACAGGGGCATAATTCACCCCTCCACTTT
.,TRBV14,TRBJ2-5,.,CASSQILGAQETQYF,TGTGCCAGCAGCCAGATTCTTGGGGCCCAAGAGACCCAGTACTTC
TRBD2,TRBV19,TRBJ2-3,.,CASSTGLAGNTDTQYF,TGTGCCAGTAGTACGGGACTAGCGGGGAACACAGATACGCAGTATTTT
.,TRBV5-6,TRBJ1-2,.,CASSQDDSPYGYTF,TGTGCCAGCAGCCAGGATGACAGCCCCTATGGCTACACCTTC
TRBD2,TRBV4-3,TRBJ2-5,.,CASSQEGGREETQYF,TGCGCCAGCAGCCAAGAGGGCGGGAGGGAAGAGACCCAGTACTTC
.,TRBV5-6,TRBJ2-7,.,CASSPPGEYYEQYF,TGTGCCAGCAGCCCTCCGGGAGAATACTACGAGCAGTACTTC
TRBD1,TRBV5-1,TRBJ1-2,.,CASSLDRGRGYTF,TGCGCCAGCAGCTTGGACAGGGGGAGGGGCTACACCTTC
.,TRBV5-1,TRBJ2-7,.,CASSLALSSYEQYF,TGCGCCAGCAGCTTGGCCCTTAGCTCCTACGAGCAGTACTTC
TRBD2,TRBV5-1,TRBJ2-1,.,CASSLGVLAGETNEQFF,TGCGCCAGCAGCTTGGGGGTTCTAGCGGGGGAGACCAATGAGCAGTTCTTC
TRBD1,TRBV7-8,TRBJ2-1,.,CASSLTGTGKNEQFF,TGTGCCAGCAGCTTAACCGGGACAGGGAAGAATGAGCAGTTCTTC
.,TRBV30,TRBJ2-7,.,CAWSINYRDDYEQYF,TGTGCCTGGAGTATCAATTACAGAGACGACTACGAGCAGTACTTC
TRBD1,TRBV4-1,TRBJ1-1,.,CASSHEPDRVRSEAFF,TGCGCCAGCAGCCACGAACCCGACAGGGTTCGAAGTGAAGCTTTCTTT
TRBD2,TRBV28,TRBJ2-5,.,CASSREREGETQYF,TGTGCCAGCAGCCGAGAGCGGGAGGGGGAGACCCAGTACTTC
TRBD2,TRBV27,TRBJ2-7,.,CASSFLIAGGFYEQYF,TGTGCCAGCTCTTTCCTTATAGCGGGAGGCTTCTACGAGCAGTACTTC
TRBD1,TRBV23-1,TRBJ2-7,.,CASSQTGTGRDYEQYF,TGCGCCAGCAGTCAAACCGGGACAGGGAGAGACTACGAGCAGTACTTC
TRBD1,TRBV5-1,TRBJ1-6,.,CASSVGTGDQPLHF,TGCGCCAGCAGCGTCGGGACAGGGGATCAACCCCTCCACTTT
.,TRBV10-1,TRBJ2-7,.,CASSDGGASSYEQYF,TGCGCCAGCAGTGATGGTGGAGCAAGCTCCTACGAGCAGTACTTC
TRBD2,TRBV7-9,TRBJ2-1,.,CAGNLAGGRHEQFF,TGTGCCGGGAACCTAGCGGGAGGAAGGCATGAGCAGTTCTTC
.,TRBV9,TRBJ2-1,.,CASSPLELPDWGVQFF,TGTGCCAGCAGCCCTCTCGAACTACCTGATTGGGGCGTACAGTTCTTC
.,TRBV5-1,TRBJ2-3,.,CASSLNGQADTQYF,TGCGCCAGCAGCTTGAATGGGCAGGCAGATACGCAGTATTTT
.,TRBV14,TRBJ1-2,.,CASSQAAQFYGYTF,TGTGCCAGCAGCCAAGCGGCACAGTTTTATGGCTACACCTTC
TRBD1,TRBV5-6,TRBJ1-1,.,CASSTDRGRVTEAFF,TGTGCCAGCAGCACCGACAGGGGGCGCGTCACTGAAGCTTTCTTT
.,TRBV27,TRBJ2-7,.,CASSSSALAVSEQYF,.
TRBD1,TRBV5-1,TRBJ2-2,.,CASRLRTGNTGELFF,TGCGCCAGTAGGCTTAGGACAGGAAACACCGGGGAGCTGTTTTTT
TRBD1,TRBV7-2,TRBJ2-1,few,CASAGTGAYNEQFF,TGTGCCAGCGCCGGGACAGGGGCGTACAATGAGCAGTTCTTC
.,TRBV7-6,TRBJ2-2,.,CASRNTAGYTGELFF,TGTGCCAGCAGAAACACGGCCGGGTACACCGGGGAGCTGTTTTTT
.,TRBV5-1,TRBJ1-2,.,CASSPELYHRVNYYGYTF,TGCGCCAGCAGCCCTGAACTGTATCACAGGGTTAACTACTATGGCTACACCTTC
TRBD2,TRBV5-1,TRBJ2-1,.,CASSPLAGEYNEQFF,TGCGCCAGCAGCCCACTAGCGGGAGAATACAATGAGCAGTTCTTC
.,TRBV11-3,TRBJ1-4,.,CASSLDGGKNEKLFF,TGTGCCAGCAGCTTAGACGGCGGGAAGAATGAAAAACTGTTTTTT
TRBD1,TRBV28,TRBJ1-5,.,CATKTGPGQPQHF,TGTGCCACCAAGACAGGGCCAGGTCAGCCCCAGCATTTT
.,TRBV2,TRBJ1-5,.,CARRLRQSNQPQHF,TGTGCCCGCAGACTCAGACAGAGCAATCAGCCCCAGCATTTT
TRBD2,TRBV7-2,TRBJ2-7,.,CASSRGLARYEQYF,TGTGCCAGCAGCCGGGGACTAGCGAGGTACGAGCAGTACTTC
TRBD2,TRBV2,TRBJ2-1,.,CASSEVLRGLAGGLRNEQFF,TGTGCCAGCAGTGAAGTCCTTCGGGGACTAGCGGGGGGACTTAGGAATGAGCAGTTCTTC
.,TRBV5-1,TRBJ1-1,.,CASSTAQGTNTEAFF,TGCGCCAGCAGCACCGCACAGGGTACGAACACTGAAGCTTTCTTT
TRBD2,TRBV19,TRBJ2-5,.,CASSGGASETQYF,TGTGCCAGTAGCGGGGGGGCGAGTGAGACCCAGTACTTC
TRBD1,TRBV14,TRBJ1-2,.,CASSHMGQGTKGYTF,TGTGCCAGCAGCCACATGGGACAGGGGACAAAAGGCTACACCTTC